This T cell receptor beta chain came from a study of T cell repertoires in cytomegalovirus infection. For the study at large: It was the public TCR beta signatures that indicated both CMV infection and matching HLA type. Study-wide results and limits: It was HLA-C-restricted CMV-specific TCR beta clonotypes that dominated the response ex vivo.

V lost 6 bases and J lost 1, with 16 bases in between. Germline CDR1 reads SGHRS; CDR2 reads YFSETQ. This CDR3 region has 15 residues. Each CDR3 protein gets one entry after TCRdb re-called the reads with MiXCR. This sample carries approximately 140,000 distinct CDR3 sequences, about 10% of them seen once, and the ten largest clones take 9.5% to 13%. In regard to this clonotype: Its antigen is unidentified.

The specimen was PBMCs. The receptor was isolated from a human donor in good health (CMV status not recorded). Some clones in this sample may be carry-over from other donors' samples. V and J are TRBV5-1 and TRBJ1-1; D call uncertain. CDR3 nucleotides: TGCGCCAGCACCAAAAGGTCGGGCCAGAACACTGAAGCTTTCTTT. Translation: CASTKRSGQNTEAFF.